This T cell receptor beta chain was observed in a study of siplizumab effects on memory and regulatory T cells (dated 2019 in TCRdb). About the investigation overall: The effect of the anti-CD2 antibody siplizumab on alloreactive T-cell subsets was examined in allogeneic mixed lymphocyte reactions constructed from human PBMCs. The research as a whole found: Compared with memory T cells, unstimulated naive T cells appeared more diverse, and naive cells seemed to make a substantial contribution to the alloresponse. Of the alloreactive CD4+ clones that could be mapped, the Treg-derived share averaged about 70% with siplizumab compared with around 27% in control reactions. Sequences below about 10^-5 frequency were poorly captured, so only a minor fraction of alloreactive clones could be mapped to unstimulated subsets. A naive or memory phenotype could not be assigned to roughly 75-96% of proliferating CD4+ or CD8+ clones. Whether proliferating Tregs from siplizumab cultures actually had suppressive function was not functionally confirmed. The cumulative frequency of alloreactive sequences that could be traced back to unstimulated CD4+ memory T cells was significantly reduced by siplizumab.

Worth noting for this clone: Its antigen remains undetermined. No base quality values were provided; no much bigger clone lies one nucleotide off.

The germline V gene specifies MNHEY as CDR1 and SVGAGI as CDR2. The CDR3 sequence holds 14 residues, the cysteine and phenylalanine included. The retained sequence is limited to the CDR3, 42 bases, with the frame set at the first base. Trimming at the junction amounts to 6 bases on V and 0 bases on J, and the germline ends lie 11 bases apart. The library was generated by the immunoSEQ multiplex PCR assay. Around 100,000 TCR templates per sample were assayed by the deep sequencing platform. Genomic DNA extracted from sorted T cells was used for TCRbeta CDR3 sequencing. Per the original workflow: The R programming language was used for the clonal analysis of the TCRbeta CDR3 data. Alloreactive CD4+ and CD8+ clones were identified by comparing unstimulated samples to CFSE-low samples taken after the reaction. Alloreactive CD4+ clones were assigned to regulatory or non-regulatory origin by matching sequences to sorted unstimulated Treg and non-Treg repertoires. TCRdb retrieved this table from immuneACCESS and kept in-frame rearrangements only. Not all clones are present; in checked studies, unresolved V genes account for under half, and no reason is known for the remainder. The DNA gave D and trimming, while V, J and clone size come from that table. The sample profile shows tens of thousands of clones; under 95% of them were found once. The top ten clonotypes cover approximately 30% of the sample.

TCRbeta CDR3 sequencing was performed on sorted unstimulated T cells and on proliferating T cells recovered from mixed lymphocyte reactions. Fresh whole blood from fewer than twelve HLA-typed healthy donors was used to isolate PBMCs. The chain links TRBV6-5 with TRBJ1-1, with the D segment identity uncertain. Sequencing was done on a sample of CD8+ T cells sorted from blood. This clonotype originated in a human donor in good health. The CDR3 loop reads CASREPTVNTEAFF. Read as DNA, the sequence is TGTGCCAGCAGGGAACCGACGGTGAACACTGAAGCTTTCTTT.